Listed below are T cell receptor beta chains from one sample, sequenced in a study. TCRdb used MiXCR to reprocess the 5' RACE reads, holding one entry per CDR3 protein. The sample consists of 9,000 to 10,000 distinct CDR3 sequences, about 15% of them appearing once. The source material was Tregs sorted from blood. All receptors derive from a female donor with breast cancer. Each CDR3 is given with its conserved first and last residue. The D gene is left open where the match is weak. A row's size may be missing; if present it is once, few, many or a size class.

TGCAGTGCTAGGTCGGCGGGAGGGAACAATGAGCAGTTCTTC,CSARSAGGNNEQFF,TRBD2,NA,TRBV20-1,TRBJ2-1
TGTGCCAGCAGTTCTCGGCTTGATGAGCAGTTCTTC,CASSSRLDEQFF,NA,many,TRBV12-3/TRBV12-4,TRBJ2-1
TGTGCCAGCAAAGACCAGGGGTACTACGAGCAGTACTTC,CASKDQGYYEQYF,NA,medium-sized,TRBV25-1,TRBJ2-7
TGTGCCAGCAGGAAGGACGAGAACAGGGTAGAAGCTTTCTTT,CASRKDENRVEAFF,NA,medium-sized,TRBV6-1,TRBJ1-1
TGCGCCAGCAGCCAAGTAGAAGGGGAGCAGTACTTC,CASSQVEGEQYF,NA,few,TRBV4-1,TRBJ2-7
TGTGCCAGCAGCTTTGACAGGGGCAATCAGCCCCAGCATTTT,CASSFDRGNQPQHF,TRBD1,NA,TRBV7-2,TRBJ1-5
TGCGCCAGCGGACATGGACGGACGGGGGGCTACGAGCAGTACTTC,CASGHGRTGGYEQYF,TRBD2,medium-sized,TRBV5-1,TRBJ2-7
TGTGCCAGCAGCCGACTACGGGGGGCTTCTGGGGCCAACGTCCTGACTTTC,CASSRLRGASGANVLTF,NA,few,TRBV5-5,TRBJ2-6
TGCAGCGTTGAGAGTGGAGGTGGCACAGATACGCAGTATTTT,CSVESGGGTDTQYF,NA,medium-sized,TRBV29-1,TRBJ2-3
TGTGCCAGCAGCGCAACTAGCGGGAGGGCCGACGAGCAGTACTTC,CASSATSGRADEQYF,TRBD2,many,TRBV12-3/TRBV12-4,TRBJ2-7
TGCGCCAGCCGTCATCCGGAGGGTGAAGCTTTCTTT,CASRHPEGEAFF,NA,medium-sized,TRBV5-1,TRBJ1-1
TGTGCCAGCAGCCCCCTAGGACAGGGGGCGGATACGCAGTATTTT,CASSPLGQGADTQYF,TRBD1,many,TRBV3-1,TRBJ2-3
TGTGCCAGCAGCCGGACGGAAGGCTATGGCTACACCTTC,CASSRTEGYGYTF,NA,many,TRBV3-1,TRBJ1-2
TGCGCCAGCGGGGACACAGATACGCAGTATTTT,CASGDTDTQYF,NA,medium-sized,TRBV5-1,TRBJ2-3
TGTGCCTGGAGTCCCTACACAGATACGCAGTATTTT,CAWSPYTDTQYF,NA,medium-sized,TRBV30,TRBJ2-3
TGTGCCAGTAAGGCCCTTGGGGCCAAAAACATTCAGTACTTC,CASKALGAKNIQYF,NA,many,TRBV19,TRBJ2-4
TGTGCCAGCAGCCCGGACGGAGGACAGGGAGTGTCTCAGCCCCAGCATTTT,CASSPDGGQGVSQPQHF,TRBD1,medium-sized,TRBV7-9,TRBJ1-5
TGTGCCAGCAGCCAAGATGGAGGGACAGGGGGCTTGGAGCAGTTCTTC,CASSQDGGTGGLEQFF,TRBD1,many,TRBV3-1,TRBJ2-1
TGTGCCAGCAGCTTATTTAAAGGCGGCTCCTACGAGCAGTACTTC,CASSLFKGGSYEQYF,NA,few,TRBV7-9,TRBJ2-7
TGCAGCGTCAGTAGGGCACAGGCGGCCCCAGATACGCAGTATTTT,CSVSRAQAAPDTQYF,NA,once,TRBV29-1,TRBJ2-3
TGTGCCAGCAGCGTAGAAGGAGAGACCCAGTACTTC,CASSVEGETQYF,NA,medium-sized,TRBV9,TRBJ2-5
TGTGCCAGCAGTTATACTAGCGGAGTTTACGAGCAGTACTTC,CASSYTSGVYEQYF,TRBD2,few,TRBV28,TRBJ2-7
TGTGCCAGCAGCTTACAGGACTACGAGCAGTACTTC,CASSLQDYEQYF,NA,many,TRBV7-8,TRBJ2-7
TGCGCCAGCAGCTTGAGACAGGGAGGTGGCTACACCTTC,CASSLRQGGGYTF,TRBD1,NA,TRBV5-1,TRBJ1-2
TGTGCCAGCAGGAGTTCTTTCCATGGCTACACCTTC,CASRSSFHGYTF,NA,medium-sized,TRBV28,TRBJ1-2
TGCGCCAGCAGTCGTCTAACTAGCGGGTGGACCTACAATGAGCAGTTCTTC,CASSRLTSGWTYNEQFF,TRBD2,medium-sized,TRBV10-2,TRBJ2-1
TGCGCCAGCAGTAAGGATCGTCAGGGCTACACCTTC,CASSKDRQGYTF,NA,medium-sized,TRBV5-1,TRBJ1-2
TGTGCCACCAGTGGTACCGGGACAGGGGGAGGCAATGAGCAGTTCTTC,CATSGTGTGGGNEQFF,TRBD1,many,TRBV24-1,TRBJ2-1
TGCAGCGTTGGTCCGGATCAAGAGACCCAGTACTTC,CSVGPDQETQYF,NA,NA,TRBV29-1,TRBJ2-5